Listed below are T cell receptor beta chains from one sample, sequenced in a study of blood T cells in healthy people across ages. TCRdb re-derived calls from the 5' RACE reads in MiXCR, one entry per CDR3 protein. Among about a million distinct CDR3 sequences listed, around two fifths were seen once. Sequenced: blood. The source is a young man in good health. Both conserved end residues are part of each CDR3. Fields, in order: D gene, clone size, V gene, J gene, CDR3 protein, CDR3 DNA. The D gene is left open where the match is weak. Size is stated for part of the rows, as once, few or many counts, or as a class when the clone is expanded.

D: NA
size: few
V: TRBV7-9
J: TRBJ2-5
CDR3: CASSPNSGMETQYF
DNA: TGTGCCAGCAGCCCCAATAGCGGTATGGAGACCCAGTACTTC

D: TRBD1
size: NA
V: TRBV12-3/TRBV12-4
J: TRBJ1-2
CDR3: CASRETGTGIYGYTF
DNA: TGTGCCAGCAGGGAGACCGGGACAGGGATCTATGGCTACACCTTC

D: NA
size: NA
V: TRBV20-1
J: TRBJ2-1
CDR3: CSAMSGRTGETQFF
DNA: TGCAGTGCTATGAGCGGCCGGACTGGAGAGACCCAGTTCTTC

D: NA
size: NA
V: TRBV2
J: TRBJ2-7
CDR3: CASSRKVYYNEQYF
DNA: TGTGCCAGCAGTCGAAAGGTTTATTACAATGAGCAGTACTTC

D: NA
size: NA
V: TRBV20-1
J: TRBJ1-2
CDR3: CSARAPRVHGYTF
DNA: TGCAGTGCTAGAGCCCCGCGAGTTCATGGCTACACCTTC

D: TRBD1
size: NA
V: TRBV20-1
J: TRBJ1-5
CDR3: CSARDLVRDRVNQPQHF
DNA: TGCAGTGCTAGAGATTTGGTCCGGGACAGGGTCAATCAGCCCCAGCATTTT

D: TRBD2
size: NA
V: TRBV9
J: TRBJ2-3
CDR3: CASSASGLATRQYF
DNA: TGTGCCAGCAGCGCTTCGGGACTAGCGACGAGGCAGTATTTT

D: NA
size: NA
V: TRBV6-5
J: TRBJ1-2
CDR3: CASGQSGQGGYTF
DNA: TGTGCCAGCGGACAGTCGGGTCAGGGTGGCTACACCTTC

D: TRBD1
size: NA
V: TRBV7-2
J: TRBJ2-1
CDR3: CASSAGQVSNEQFF
DNA: TGTGCCAGCAGCGCCGGACAGGTATCGAATGAGCAGTTCTTC

D: NA
size: few
V: TRBV4-3
J: TRBJ2-1
CDR3: CASSQAAGSNEQFF
DNA: TGCGCCAGCAGCCAAGCGGCTGGGAGCAATGAGCAGTTCTTC

D: NA
size: few
V: TRBV7-9
J: TRBJ1-4
CDR3: CASSDGGIANEKLFF
DNA: TGTGCCAGCAGTGATGGGGGCATAGCTAATGAAAAACTGTTTTTT

D: NA
size: few
V: TRBV7-9
J: TRBJ1-1
CDR3: CASSLGMTGSDLNTEAFF
DNA: TGTGCCAGCAGCTTGGGGATGACAGGCTCAGACCTGAACACTGAAGCTTTCTTT

D: NA
size: once
V: TRBV5-1
J: TRBJ2-6
CDR3: CASSARRGLIVSGANVLTF
DNA: TGCGCCAGCAGCGCACGCCGGGGTCTGATCGTTTCTGGGGCCAACGTCCTGACTTTC

D: TRBD2
size: NA
V: TRBV20-1
J: TRBJ2-3
CDR3: CSLPTSGARDTQYF
DNA: TGCAGTCTCCCGACTAGCGGGGCCAGGGATACGCAGTATTTT

D: NA
size: few
V: TRBV29-1
J: TRBJ1-5
CDR3: CSVVISGQPQHF
DNA: TGCAGCGTTGTAATTTCTGGGCAGCCCCAGCATTTT

D: NA
size: NA
V: TRBV4-3
J: TRBJ2-7
CDR3: CASSQVADSYNEQYF
DNA: TGCGCCAGCAGCCAAGTAGCGGACTCCTACAATGAGCAGTACTTC

D: TRBD1
size: few
V: TRBV4-1
J: TRBJ1-2
CDR3: CASSQDAGGYYGYTF
DNA: TGCGCCAGCAGCCAAGATGCAGGGGGATACTATGGCTACACCTTC

D: NA
size: NA
V: TRBV4-2
J: TRBJ1-2
CDR3: CASSQDEERGYTF
DNA: TGTGCCAGCAGCCAAGATGAAGAACGTGGCTACACCTTC

D: NA
size: NA
V: TRBV3-1
J: TRBJ1-1
CDR3: CASSQESGGPPRTEAFF
DNA: TGTGCCAGCAGCCAAGAATCCGGGGGGCCCCCAAGAACTGAAGCTTTCTTT

D: NA
size: NA
V: TRBV5-1
J: TRBJ2-3
CDR3: CASSPWGRGLTDTQYF
DNA: TGCGCCAGCAGCCCCTGGGGTAGGGGATTAACAGATACGCAGTATTTT

D: NA
size: NA
V: TRBV7-6
J: TRBJ1-5
CDR3: CASSLAEVRPQHF
DNA: TGTGCCAGCAGCTTAGCGGAGGTTCGGCCCCAGCATTTT

D: NA
size: many
V: TRBV6-2/TRBV6-3
J: TRBJ1-6
CDR3: CASSYPGRHNSPLHF
DNA: TGTGCCAGCAGTTACCCAGGCCGCCATAATTCACCCCTCCACTTT

D: NA
size: many
V: TRBV4-2
J: TRBJ2-3
CDR3: CASSQVGDTDTQYF
DNA: TGTGCCAGCAGCCAAGTCGGGGACACAGATACGCAGTATTTT

D: NA
size: few
V: TRBV5-6
J: TRBJ1-5
CDR3: CASSRQWAESPQRQPQHF
DNA: TGTGCCAGCAGCCGCCAGTGGGCCGAATCCCCCCAGCGTCAGCCCCAGCATTTT

D: NA
size: NA
V: TRBV20-1
J: TRBJ1-2
CDR3: CSARVTSGSELYYGYTF
DNA: TGCAGTGCTAGAGTAACGTCAGGGTCGGAATTATACTATGGCTACACCTTC

D: TRBD1
size: few
V: TRBV20-1
J: TRBJ2-1
CDR3: CSAATGSSYNEQFF
DNA: TGCAGTGCCGCGACAGGGAGCTCCTACAATGAGCAGTTCTTC

D: TRBD1
size: once
V: TRBV20-1
J: TRBJ2-7
CDR3: CRATGQGPYYEQYF
DNA: TGCAGGGCCACGGGACAGGGGCCTTACTACGAGCAGTACTTC

D: TRBD1
size: NA
V: TRBV20-1
J: TRBJ2-3
CDR3: CSARRDSYTDTQYF
DNA: TGCAGTGCTAGAAGGGACAGCTACACAGATACGCAGTATTTT

D: NA
size: few
V: TRBV20-1
J: TRBJ2-7
CDR3: CSAREPPDEQYF
DNA: TGCAGTGCTAGAGAACCACCCGACGAGCAGTACTTC

D: TRBD1
size: NA
V: TRBV20-1
J: TRBJ2-1
CDR3: CSARDREDNEQFF
DNA: TGCAGTGCTCGGGACAGGGAAGACAATGAGCAGTTCTTC

D: NA
size: NA
V: TRBV5-1
J: TRBJ2-1
CDR3: CASSEGSPLNEQFF
DNA: TGCGCCAGCAGCGAGGGCTCCCCCTTGAATGAGCAGTTCTTC

D: NA
size: few
V: TRBV20-1
J: TRBJ2-1
CDR3: CSARGRGREQFF
DNA: TGCAGTGCTAGAGGGCGGGGCCGGGAGCAGTTCTTC

D: NA
size: NA
V: TRBV11-1
J: TRBJ1-6
CDR3: CASSLTLYRPDRPNSPLHF
DNA: TGTGCCAGCAGCTTAACCCTCTACCGACCCGACAGGCCGAATTCACCCCTCCACTTT

D: NA
size: NA
V: TRBV15
J: TRBJ2-3
CDR3: CATSRTNYRDWMGDTQYF
DNA: TGTGCCACCAGCAGGACAAACTACCGGGACTGGATGGGAGATACGCAGTATTTT

D: NA
size: once
V: TRBV4-2
J: TRBJ1-2
CDR3: CASSQEMAGYGYTF
DNA: TGTGCCAGCAGCCAAGAAATGGCGGGCTATGGCTACACCTTC

D: NA
size: few
V: TRBV6-1
J: TRBJ2-2
CDR3: CASQVNTGELFF
DNA: TGTGCCAGCCAGGTGAACACCGGGGAGCTGTTTTTT

D: NA
size: NA
V: TRBV12-5
J: TRBJ1-5
CDR3: CASGFGTKGDTNSNQPQHF
DNA: TGTGCTAGTGGTTTTGGGACGAAGGGTGATACAAATAGCAATCAGCCCCAGCATTTT

D: TRBD2
size: few
V: TRBV6-6
J: TRBJ2-7
CDR3: CASSRSSGGSYEQYF
DNA: TGTGCCAGCAGCCGATCTAGCGGGGGCTCCTACGAGCAGTACTTC

D: NA
size: NA
V: TRBV9
J: TRBJ2-3
CDR3: CASSVNRVGDTQYF
DNA: TGTGCCAGCAGCGTAAACAGGGTGGGAGATACGCAGTATTTT

D: NA
size: NA
V: TRBV9
J: TRBJ2-2
CDR3: CASSTGTYTGELFF
DNA: TGTGCCAGCAGCACGGGGACGTACACCGGGGAGCTGTTTTTT

D: NA
size: NA
V: TRBV9
J: TRBJ1-2
CDR3: CASSVDSGTGYTF
DNA: TGTGCCAGCAGCGTAGACTCCGGGACAGGCTACACCTTC

D: NA
size: NA
V: TRBV27
J: TRBJ1-2
CDR3: CASSLNGMGPYGYTF
DNA: TGTGCCAGCAGTTTAAACGGGATGGGCCCCTATGGCTACACCTTC